This TCR beta chain appears in the sequencing data of a study of blood T cells in healthy people across ages. Every donor contributed roughly 10 milliliters of peripheral blood by blood draw. This clonotype was recorded once. A read error may account for a junction end that differs from germline. Together with a sample-barcoded 5' primer, a J-beta primer mix was included in a second PCR lasting about 6 to 12 cycles. TCRdb processed the 5' RACE reads anew with MiXCR; each CDR3 protein has one entry. The sample lists 1.5 million to 2 million distinct CDR3 sequences, about two fifths occurring once. Looked up from germline, CDR1 is ENHRY and CDR2 is SYGVKD. This CDR3 has 13 residues.

The rearrangement links TRBV10-3 to TRBJ1-1; no clear D gene. The clonotype was recovered from a human donor in good health. Sequencing input: blood. The CDR3: CATIRSLNTGAFF. The CDR3 DNA reads as TGTGCCACAATCAGGAGCTTGAACACTGGAGCTTTCTTT.